Sequencing of this T cell receptor beta chain was carried out in a study of shared clonotypes between healthy human individuals. Background on the study: Per donor, three plates held CD4 naive cells, three held CD4 memory, two held CD8 naive and one held CD8 memory.

Assay runs were performed at deep level. This table comes from immunoSEQ multiplex PCR, and its TCRdb copy is limited to in-frame clones, with some not included. The table has 1.5 million to 2.5 million clones, approximately 94% seen once. Findings and caveats of the study: Rarefaction showed sorted-subset sequencing was incomplete despite large depth.

As concerns this clone: Its antigen is unidentified. At the DNA level, this CDR3 is encoded by other sequences in the same sample as well.

Terminally differentiated effector memory CD45RA+ cells were excluded by CCR7 positive selection of CD45RO-negative cells. V was shortened by 0 bases and J by 0 bases, with 4 bases between the two germline ends. This CDR3 is 14 amino acids long. Germline V gene lookup returns CDR1 SGDLS and CDR2 YYNGEE. The rearrangement links TRBV9 to TRBJ1-5, with unresolved D. The source material was naive CD8+ T cells sorted from blood. This receptor was taken from a man aged 18 to 29 in good health. CDR3 DNA: TGTGCCAGCAGCGTAGGTCATAGCAATCAGCCCCAGCATTTT. Encoded protein: CASSVGHSNQPQHF.